This TCR beta chain was found in a study of blood T cell repertoires in COVID-19. Study as a whole: Acute and convalescent COVID-19 specimens originated in the United States, Italy and Spain. Sources were T cells, B-cell-depleted T cells, or PBMCs; the material itself was cDNA or gDNA.

This clone has just one count. The CDR3 has 15 amino acids. V lost 6 bases, J lost 4 bases, and 8 bases stayed unmatched. Germline CDR1 and CDR2: MGHDK and SYGVNS. Per the original data handling: From reference gene primer amplification, estimates of nucleated cell counts were derived. The assay was immunoSEQ multiplex PCR, and TCRdb's table has in-frame clones only and misses some. That table supplies the V and J calls and clone size; D and trimming were determined from the DNA. The sample comprises approximately 86,000 clones, nearly 90% of which are singletons, and approximately 9.3% rests with the top ten.

The sequenced material came from peripheral blood. The source is a man aged 50-59 years with acute or convalescent COVID-19. This chain uses TRBV25-1 with TRBJ1-1; 10 bases agree with TRBD1. DNA of the CDR3: TGTGCCAGCAGGGGCACCGGGACAGGGGTCACTGAAGCTTTCTTT. Its translation is CASRGTGTGVTEAFF.